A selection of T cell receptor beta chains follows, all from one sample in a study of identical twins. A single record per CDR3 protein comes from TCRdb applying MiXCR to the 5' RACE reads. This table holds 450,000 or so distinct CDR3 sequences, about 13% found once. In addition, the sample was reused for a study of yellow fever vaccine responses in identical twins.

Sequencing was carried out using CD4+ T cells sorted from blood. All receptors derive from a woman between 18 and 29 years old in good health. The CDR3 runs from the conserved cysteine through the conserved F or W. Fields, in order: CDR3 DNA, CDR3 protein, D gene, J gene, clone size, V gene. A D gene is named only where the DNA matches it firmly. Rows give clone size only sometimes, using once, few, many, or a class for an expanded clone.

DNA: TGTGCCAGCAGCTTGAGCAGGGGGCCCTACGTCACTGAAGCTTTCTTT
CDR3: CASSLSRGPYVTEAFF
D: TRBD1
J: TRBJ1-1
size: many
V: TRBV5-6

DNA: TGTGCCAGCAGTACGACTAGCGGGAGGGCGTTAGAGCAGTTCTTC
CDR3: CASSTTSGRALEQFF
D: TRBD2
J: TRBJ2-1
size: many
V: TRBV12-3/TRBV12-4

DNA: TGTGCCAGCAGTACCCCGGGACAGATCACAGATACGCAGTATTTT
CDR3: CASSTPGQITDTQYF
D: TRBD1
J: TRBJ2-3
size: few
V: TRBV6-1

DNA: TGCGCCAGCAGCTCAACACCAAACTATGGCTACACCTTC
CDR3: CASSSTPNYGYTF
D: -
J: TRBJ1-2
size: few
V: TRBV5-1

DNA: TGTGCCAGCGCCCGCGAGGGCCTGTACTTC
CDR3: CASAREGLYF
D: -
J: TRBJ2-7
size: -
V: TRBV7-9

DNA: TGTGCCAGCAGGAAAGGGACAGGGGGACCAGATACGCAGTATTTT
CDR3: CASRKGTGGPDTQYF
D: TRBD1
J: TRBJ2-3
size: -
V: TRBV12-3/TRBV12-4

DNA: TGTGCCAGCTCACCGAAGACTAGCGGCCTCTCCTACAATGAGCAGTTCTTC
CDR3: CASSPKTSGLSYNEQFF
D: TRBD2
J: TRBJ2-1
size: -
V: TRBV18

DNA: TGCAGCGGGGAGGCTAATGAAAAACTGTTTTTT
CDR3: CSGEANEKLFF
D: -
J: TRBJ1-4
size: few
V: TRBV29-1

DNA: TGCAGTGCTAGAGATCTCGGACAGCACCCTTCTGGGGCCAACGTCCTGACTTTC
CDR3: CSARDLGQHPSGANVLTF
D: -
J: TRBJ2-6
size: few
V: TRBV20-1

DNA: TGCGCCAGCAGCCAAGATGCAACTAGCGGGAACTACGAGCAGTACTTC
CDR3: CASSQDATSGNYEQYF
D: TRBD2
J: TRBJ2-7
size: -
V: TRBV4-3

DNA: TGTGCCAGTAGGCAGACAGGGGGAAACACCGGGGAGCTGTTTTTT
CDR3: CASRQTGGNTGELFF
D: TRBD1
J: TRBJ2-2
size: -
V: TRBV19

DNA: TGCAGTGCGTCTCCACGGGGTGAGCAGTTCTTC
CDR3: CSASPRGEQFF
D: -
J: TRBJ2-1
size: few
V: TRBV20-1

DNA: TGCAGTGCTCCCGAACAAGCGGGAAGGGGGACGAACACCGGGGAGCTGTTTTTT
CDR3: CSAPEQAGRGTNTGELFF
D: -
J: TRBJ2-2
size: -
V: TRBV20-1

DNA: TGCGCCAGCAGCTCTGGACAGTACTATGGCTACACCTTC
CDR3: CASSSGQYYGYTF
D: -
J: TRBJ1-2
size: many
V: TRBV5-1

DNA: TGTGCCAGCATACGTGGGACGAACACCGGGGAGCTGTTTTTT
CDR3: CASIRGTNTGELFF
D: -
J: TRBJ2-2
size: -
V: TRBV5-6

DNA: TGTGCCTGCACCCAAGGAACGACTAGCGGGAGGGGGGTACGTCGCTATGAGCAGTTCTTC
CDR3: CACTQGTTSGRGVRRYEQFF
D: TRBD2
J: TRBJ2-1
size: once
V: TRBV3-1

DNA: TGTGCCAGCAGCTTAGCTCGGGGAGCCGGGAGCCCCTACGAGCAGTACTTC
CDR3: CASSLARGAGSPYEQYF
D: -
J: TRBJ2-7
size: -
V: TRBV7-2

DNA: TGTGCCATCAGTGAGACCCAGGCGGGGATGAACACCGGGGAGCTGTTTTTT
CDR3: CAISETQAGMNTGELFF
D: -
J: TRBJ2-2
size: few
V: TRBV10-3

DNA: TGCAGTGCTAGAGAAGGCGCTGAAGCTTTCTTT
CDR3: CSAREGAEAFF
D: -
J: TRBJ1-1
size: few
V: TRBV20-1

DNA: TGTGCCAGCAGCGTGACAGGACCCTACGAGCAGTACTTC
CDR3: CASSVTGPYEQYF
D: -
J: TRBJ2-7
size: -
V: TRBV6-2/TRBV6-3

DNA: TGTGCCAGCAGCGTAGTTGCGGGAGACACCGGGGAGCTGTTTTTT
CDR3: CASSVVAGDTGELFF
D: TRBD2
J: TRBJ2-2
size: -
V: TRBV9

DNA: TGTGCCAGCAGAAGTTCCGTTGATACGCAGTATTTT
CDR3: CASRSSVDTQYF
D: -
J: TRBJ2-3
size: -
V: TRBV12-3/TRBV12-4

DNA: TGTGCCAGCAGTACCGGAGAGGGGGGAGAGACCCAGTACTTC
CDR3: CASSTGEGGETQYF
D: -
J: TRBJ2-5
size: -
V: TRBV7-2

DNA: TGTGCCAGCAGCCAAGAAATTGTGGCGACCCAGTACTTC
CDR3: CASSQEIVATQYF
D: -
J: TRBJ2-5
size: few
V: TRBV14

DNA: TGTGCCTCGACCCCCGGGGCCACCGGGGAGCTGTTTTTT
CDR3: CASTPGATGELFF
D: -
J: TRBJ2-2
size: few
V: TRBV30

DNA: TGTGCCAGCAGCCCCGGGACAGGGCCCCAAGAGACCCAGTACTTC
CDR3: CASSPGTGPQETQYF
D: TRBD1
J: TRBJ2-5
size: many
V: TRBV7-8

DNA: TGTGCCAGCAGCTTAACGACAGTCGAGCAGTACTTC
CDR3: CASSLTTVEQYF
D: -
J: TRBJ2-7
size: -
V: TRBV7-9